This T cell receptor (beta chain) was documented in a study of cytomegalovirus exposure and HLA in healthy donors. This CDR3 has 14 amino acids. The J segment lost 2 bases and the V segment lost 5 bases, leaving 6 bases of the junction unmatched. Looked up from germline, CDR1 is PRHDT and CDR2 is FYEKMQ (reference sequence). Study-wide points: As a later analysis showed, several of the most significant clusters appeared to be linked to common viral pathogens.

Primers for the PCR totalled 60 Vbeta and 13 Jbeta. The data were produced by immunoSEQ multiplex PCR, yet TCRdb's version contains in-frame clones alone and is incomplete. The data show 160,000 or so clones, 70% to 85% seen once. Details on this clone: Its antigen is not identified.

The material sequenced was PBMCs. The chain has TRBV13 and TRBJ2-7; the match to TRBD1 covers 7 bases. This sequence originates from a man aged 40-55 years in good health and CMV-seronegative. CDR3 coding DNA: TGTGCCAGCAGCATCCGGGACAGCACCTACGAGCAGTACTTC. Translated, it gives CASSIRDSTYEQYF.